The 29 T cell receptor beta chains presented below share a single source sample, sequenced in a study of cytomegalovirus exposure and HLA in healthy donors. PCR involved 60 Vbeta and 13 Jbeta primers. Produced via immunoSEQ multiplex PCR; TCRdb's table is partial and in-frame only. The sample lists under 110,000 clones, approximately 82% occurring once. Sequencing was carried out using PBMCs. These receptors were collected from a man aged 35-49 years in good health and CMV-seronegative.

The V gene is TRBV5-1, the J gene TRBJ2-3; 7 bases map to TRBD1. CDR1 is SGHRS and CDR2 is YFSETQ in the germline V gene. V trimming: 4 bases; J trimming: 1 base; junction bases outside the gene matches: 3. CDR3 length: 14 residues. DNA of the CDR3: TGCGCCAGCAGCCGGGACAGAGGCACAGATACGCAGTATTTT. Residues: CASSRDRGTDTQYF. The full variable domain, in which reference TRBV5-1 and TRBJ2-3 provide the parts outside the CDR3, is KAGVTQTPRYLIKTRGQQVTLSCSPISGHRSVSWYQQTPGQGLQFLFEYFSETQRNKGNFPGRFSGRQFSNSRSEMNVSTLELGDSALYLCASSRDRGTDTQYFGPGTRLTVL.

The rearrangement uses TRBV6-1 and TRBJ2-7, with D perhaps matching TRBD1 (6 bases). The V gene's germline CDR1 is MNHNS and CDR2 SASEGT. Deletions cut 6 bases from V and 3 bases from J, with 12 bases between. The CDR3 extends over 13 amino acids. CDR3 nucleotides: TGTGCCAGCAGCCGGGACACGTTCTACGAGCAGTACTTC. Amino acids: CASSRDTFYEQYF.

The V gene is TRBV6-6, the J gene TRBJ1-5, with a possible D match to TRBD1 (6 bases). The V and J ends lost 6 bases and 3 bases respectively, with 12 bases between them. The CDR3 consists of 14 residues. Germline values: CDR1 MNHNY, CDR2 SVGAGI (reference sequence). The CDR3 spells CASRPDSLNQPQHF. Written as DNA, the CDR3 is TGTGCCAGCAGGCCGGACAGCCTCAATCAGCCCCAGCATTTT.

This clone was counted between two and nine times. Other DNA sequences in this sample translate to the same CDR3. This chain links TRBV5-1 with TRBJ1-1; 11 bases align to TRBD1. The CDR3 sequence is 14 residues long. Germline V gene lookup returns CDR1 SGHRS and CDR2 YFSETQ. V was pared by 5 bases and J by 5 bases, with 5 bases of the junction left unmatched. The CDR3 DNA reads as TGCGCCAGCAGTTCGGGACAGGGGGGAACTGAAGCTTTCTTT. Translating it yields CASSSGQGGTEAFF. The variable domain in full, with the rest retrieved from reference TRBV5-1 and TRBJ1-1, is KAGVTQTPRYLIKTRGQQVTLSCSPISGHRSVSWYQQTPGQGLQFLFEYFSETQRNKGNFPGRFSGRQFSNSRSEMNVSTLELGDSALYLCASSSGQGGTEAFFGQGTRLTVV.

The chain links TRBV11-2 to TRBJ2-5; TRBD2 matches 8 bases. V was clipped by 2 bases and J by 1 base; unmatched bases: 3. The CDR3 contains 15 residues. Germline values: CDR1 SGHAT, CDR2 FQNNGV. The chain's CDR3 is CASSLSAGGQETQYF. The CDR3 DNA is TGTGCCAGCAGCTTATCCGCGGGGGGCCAAGAGACCCAGTACTTC.

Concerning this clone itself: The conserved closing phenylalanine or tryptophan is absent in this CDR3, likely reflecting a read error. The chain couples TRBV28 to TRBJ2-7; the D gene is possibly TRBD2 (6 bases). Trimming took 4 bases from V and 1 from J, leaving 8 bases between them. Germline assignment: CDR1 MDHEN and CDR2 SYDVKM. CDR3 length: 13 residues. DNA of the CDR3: TGTGCCAGCAGTTCGGGGGATTCCTACGAGCAGTACTCC. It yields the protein CASSSGDSYEQYS.

The CDR3 loop reads CASSLGNSGGETQYF. DNA for the CDR3: TGCGCCAGCAGCCTTGGGAATAGCGGGGGAGAGACCCAGTACTTC. This chain links TRBV5-1 with TRBJ2-5, with TRBD2 matching over 9 bases. The CDR3 loop spans 15 amino acids. CDR1 is SGHRS and CDR2 is YFSETQ in the germline V gene. V shed 4 bases and J 4 bases; nucleotides not matched to a gene: 8. Full variable domain (remainder filled in from reference TRBV5-1 and TRBJ2-5): KAGVTQTPRYLIKTRGQQVTLSCSPISGHRSVSWYQQTPGQGLQFLFEYFSETQRNKGNFPGRFSGRQFSNSRSEMNVSTLELGDSALYLCASSLGNSGGETQYFGPGTRLLVL.

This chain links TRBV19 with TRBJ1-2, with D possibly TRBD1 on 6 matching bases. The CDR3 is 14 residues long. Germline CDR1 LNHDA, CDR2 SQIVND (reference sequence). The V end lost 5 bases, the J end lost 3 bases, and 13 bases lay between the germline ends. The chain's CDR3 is CASSWAGEHYGYTF. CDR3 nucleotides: TGTGCCAGTAGTTGGGCAGGGGAGCACTATGGCTACACCTTC.

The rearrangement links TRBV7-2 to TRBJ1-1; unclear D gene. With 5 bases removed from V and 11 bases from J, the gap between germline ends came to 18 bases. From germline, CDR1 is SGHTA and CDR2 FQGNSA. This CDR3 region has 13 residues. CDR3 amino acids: CASSQRAEGLAFF. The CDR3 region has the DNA TGTGCCAGCAGCCAGAGGGCAGAGGGTCTGGCTTTCTTT.

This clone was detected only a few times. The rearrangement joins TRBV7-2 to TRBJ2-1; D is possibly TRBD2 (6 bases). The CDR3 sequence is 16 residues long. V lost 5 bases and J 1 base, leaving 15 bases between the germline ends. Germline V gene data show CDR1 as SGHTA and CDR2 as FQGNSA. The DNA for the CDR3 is TGTGCCAGCAGCCAACACGGGGCGGGGTCCTACAATGAGCAGTTCTTC. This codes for CASSQHGAGSYNEQFF.

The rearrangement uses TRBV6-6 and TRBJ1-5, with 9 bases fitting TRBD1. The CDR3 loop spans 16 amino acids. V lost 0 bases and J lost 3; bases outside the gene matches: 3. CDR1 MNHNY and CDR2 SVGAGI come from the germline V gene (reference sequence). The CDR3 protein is CASSYSGQGNNQPQHF. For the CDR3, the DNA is TGTGCCAGCAGTTACTCTGGACAGGGGAACAATCAGCCCCAGCATTTT.

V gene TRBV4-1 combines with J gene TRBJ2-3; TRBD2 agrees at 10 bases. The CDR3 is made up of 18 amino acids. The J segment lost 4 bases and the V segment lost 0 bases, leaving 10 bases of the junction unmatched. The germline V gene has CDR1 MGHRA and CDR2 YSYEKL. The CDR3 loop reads CASSQDRRAGGPADTQYF. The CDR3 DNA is TGCGCCAGCAGCCAAGATAGGCGAGCGGGGGGGCCGGCAGATACGCAGTATTTT.

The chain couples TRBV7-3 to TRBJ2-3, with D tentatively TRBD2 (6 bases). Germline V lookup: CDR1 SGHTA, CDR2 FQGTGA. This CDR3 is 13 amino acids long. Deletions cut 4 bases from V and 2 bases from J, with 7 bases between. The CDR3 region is CASSSGDTDTQYF. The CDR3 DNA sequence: TGTGCCAGCAGCTCGGGAGACACAGATACGCAGTATTTT.

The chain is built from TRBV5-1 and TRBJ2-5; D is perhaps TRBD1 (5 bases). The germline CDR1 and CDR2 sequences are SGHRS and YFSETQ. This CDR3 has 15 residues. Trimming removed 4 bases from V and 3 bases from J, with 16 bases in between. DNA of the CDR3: TGCGCCAGCAGCGCGCGCAGGGTGAACGAAGAGACCCAGTACTTC. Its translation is CASSARRVNEETQYF. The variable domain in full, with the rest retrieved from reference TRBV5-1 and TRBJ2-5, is KAGVTQTPRYLIKTRGQQVTLSCSPISGHRSVSWYQQTPGQGLQFLFEYFSETQRNKGNFPGRFSGRQFSNSRSEMNVSTLELGDSALYLCASSARRVNEETQYFGPGTRLLVL.

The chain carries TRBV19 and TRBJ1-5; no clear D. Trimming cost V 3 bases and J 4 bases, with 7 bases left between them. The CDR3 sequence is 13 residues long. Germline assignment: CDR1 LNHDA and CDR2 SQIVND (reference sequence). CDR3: CASSITSNQPQHF. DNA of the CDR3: TGTGCCAGTAGTATCACCAGTAATCAGCCCCAGCATTTT.

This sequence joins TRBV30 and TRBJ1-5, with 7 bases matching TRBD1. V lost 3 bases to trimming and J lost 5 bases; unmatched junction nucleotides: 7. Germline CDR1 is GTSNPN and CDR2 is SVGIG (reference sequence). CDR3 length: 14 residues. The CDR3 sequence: CAWRETGIYQPQHF. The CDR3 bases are TGTGCCTGGAGGGAGACAGGGATATATCAGCCCCAGCATTTT.

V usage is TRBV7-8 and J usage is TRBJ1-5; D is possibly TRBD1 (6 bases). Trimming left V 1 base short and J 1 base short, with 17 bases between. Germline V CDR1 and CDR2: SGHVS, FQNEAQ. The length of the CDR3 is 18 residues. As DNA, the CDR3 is TGTGCCAGCAGCTTAGTAGAACAGGGCCTCGGGAGCAATCAGCCCCAGCATTTT. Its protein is CASSLVEQGLGSNQPQHF.

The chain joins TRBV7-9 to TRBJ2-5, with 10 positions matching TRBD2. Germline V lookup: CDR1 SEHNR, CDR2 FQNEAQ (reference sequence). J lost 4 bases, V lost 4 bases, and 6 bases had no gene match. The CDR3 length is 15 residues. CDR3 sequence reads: CASSSLAGGRETQYF. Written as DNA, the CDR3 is TGTGCCAGCAGCTCGTTAGCGGGGGGAAGAGAGACCCAGTACTTC.

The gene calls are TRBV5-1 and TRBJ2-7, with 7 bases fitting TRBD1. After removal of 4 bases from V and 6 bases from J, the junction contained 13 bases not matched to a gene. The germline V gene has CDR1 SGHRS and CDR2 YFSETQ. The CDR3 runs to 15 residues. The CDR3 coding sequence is TGCGCCAGCAGCCCTGGGGACAGCGTTATGAGCGAGCAGTACTTC. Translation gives CASSPGDSVMSEQYF.

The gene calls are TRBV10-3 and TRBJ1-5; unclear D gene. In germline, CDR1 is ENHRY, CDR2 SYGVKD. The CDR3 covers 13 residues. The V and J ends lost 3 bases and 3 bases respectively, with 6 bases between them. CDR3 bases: TGTGCCATCAGTGAAGACATCAATCAGCCCCAGCATTTT. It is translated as CAISEDINQPQHF.

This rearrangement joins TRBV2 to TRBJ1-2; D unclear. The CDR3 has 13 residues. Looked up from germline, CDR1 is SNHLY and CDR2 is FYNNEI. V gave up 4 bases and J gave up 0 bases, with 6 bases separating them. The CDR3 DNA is TGTGCCAGCAGTGGCAGGCCTAACTATGGCTACACCTTC. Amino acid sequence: CASSGRPNYGYTF. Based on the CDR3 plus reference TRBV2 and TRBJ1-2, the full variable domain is EPEVTQTPSHQVTQMGQEVILRCVPISNHLYFYWYRQILGQKVEFLVSFYNNEISEKSEIFDDQFSVERPDGSNFTLKIRSTKLEDSAMYFCASSGRPNYGYTFGSGTRLTVV.

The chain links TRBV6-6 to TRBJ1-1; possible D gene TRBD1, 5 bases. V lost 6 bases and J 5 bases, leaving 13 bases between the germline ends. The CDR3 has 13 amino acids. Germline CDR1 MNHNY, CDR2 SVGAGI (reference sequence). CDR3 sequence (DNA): TGTGCCAGCAGCATTACGAAGGGGACTGAAGCTTTCTTT. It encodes CASSITKGTEAFF.

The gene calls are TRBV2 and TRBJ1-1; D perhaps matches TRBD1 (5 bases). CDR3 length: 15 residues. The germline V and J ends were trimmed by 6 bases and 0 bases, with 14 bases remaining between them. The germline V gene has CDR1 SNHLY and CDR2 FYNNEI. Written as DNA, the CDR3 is TGTGCCAGCAGGGCCCAGGGCTCCATGAACACTGAAGCTTTCTTT. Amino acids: CASRAQGSMNTEAFF.

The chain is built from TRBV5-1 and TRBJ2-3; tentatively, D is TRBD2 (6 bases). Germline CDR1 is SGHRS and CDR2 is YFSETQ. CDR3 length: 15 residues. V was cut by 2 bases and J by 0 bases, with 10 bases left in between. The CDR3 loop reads CASSFAGLSTDTQYF. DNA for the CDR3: TGCGCCAGCAGCTTCGCGGGGCTTAGCACAGATACGCAGTATTTT.

This chain's CDR3 is CASSLEGLARYNEQFF. CDR3 sequence (DNA): TGTGCCAGCAGCTTAGAGGGACTAGCGAGGTACAATGAGCAGTTCTTC. This sequence joins TRBV7-7 and TRBJ2-1, with 10 bases identical to TRBD2. This CDR3 region has 16 residues. The germline gives CDR1 SSHAT, CDR2 FNYEAQ (reference sequence). J gave up 4 bases and V 1 base, and 4 bases lay outside the gene matches.

CDR3 nucleotides: TGCGCCAGCAGCCTCCGGCCGGTGGCTAGCTTAGGAGAGACCCAGTACTTC. It specifies CASSLRPVASLGETQYF. J is TRBJ2-5 and V is TRBV4-1, with D maybe TRBD2 (5 bases). The CDR3 totals 17 residues. V lost 4 bases and J lost 4, with 22 bases in between. Germline V gene sequence: CDR1 MGHRA, CDR2 YSYEKL.

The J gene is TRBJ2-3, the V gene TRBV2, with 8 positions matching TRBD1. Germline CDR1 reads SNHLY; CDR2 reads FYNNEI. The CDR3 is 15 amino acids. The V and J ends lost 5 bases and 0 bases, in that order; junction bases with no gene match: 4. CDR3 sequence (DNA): TGTGCCAGCAGTCGACAGGGGCTAAGCACAGATACGCAGTATTTT. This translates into CASSRQGLSTDTQYF.

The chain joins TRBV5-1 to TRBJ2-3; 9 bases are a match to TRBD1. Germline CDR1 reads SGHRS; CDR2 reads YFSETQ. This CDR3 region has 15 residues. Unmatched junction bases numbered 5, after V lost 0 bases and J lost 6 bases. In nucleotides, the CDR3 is TGCGCCAGCAGCTTGGTGGGACAGGGAAGGGATACGCAGTATTTT. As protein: CASSLVGQGRDTQYF.

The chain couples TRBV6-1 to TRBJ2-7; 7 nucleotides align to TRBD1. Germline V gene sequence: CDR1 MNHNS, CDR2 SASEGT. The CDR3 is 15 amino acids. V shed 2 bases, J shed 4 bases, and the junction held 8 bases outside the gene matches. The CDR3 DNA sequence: TGTGCCAGCAGTGAAAGACAGGGAAGAGAATACGAGCAGTACTTC. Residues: CASSERQGREYEQYF.